This T cell receptor beta chain was captured in a study of cytomegalovirus exposure and HLA in healthy donors. Study-level background: In an earlier analysis, 95 million to 140 million unique TCR beta sequences were found from some 170 million T cells.

Broader study findings: Across donors, presence/absence analyses took sequencing depth to be roughly uniform. Within an earlier analysis, most TCR beta V segments proved productive either about 87% or about 30% of the time.

In its sample, this clone was seen a few times. Its antigen is undetermined. The PCR was carried out with 60 Vbeta primers and 13 Jbeta primers. Profiling relied on immunoSEQ multiplex PCR, and the TCRdb table lists in-frame clones only, not all of them. Here the sample spans roughly 150,000 clones, approximately 80% being singletons. Material: PBMCs. The sequence derives from a young man in good health and CMV-seronegative.

As DNA, the CDR3 is TGCGCCAGCAGCCAATGGCGGGAAGGCACAGATACGCAGTATTTT. It is translated as CASSQWREGTDTQYF. The gene calls are TRBV4-3 and TRBJ2-3, with a weak D call TRBD2 (6 bases). The V end lost 2 bases, the J end lost 1 base, and 10 bases lay between the germline ends. The CDR3 is 15 residues long. Germline CDR1 LGHNA, CDR2 YSLEER.